These 16 T cell receptor beta chains originate from one sample sequenced in a study of T cells after yellow fever vaccination. MiXCR, run by TCRdb on the 5' RACE reads, gives a single entry per CDR3 protein. The sample lists approximately 610,000 distinct CDR3 sequences, less than 20% occurring once. Material: PBMCs, obtained about 5 days after the first yellow fever vaccination. These receptors came from a man younger than 30 who received the YFV17D yellow fever vaccine.

This clonotype occurred many times. The junction and the germline gene differ at one end; a read error may be behind it. The chain has TRBV5-1 and TRBJ2-5, with D perhaps given as TRBD1 or TRBD2 (5 bases each). Germline V CDR1 and CDR2: SGHRS, YFSETQ. This CDR3 has 14 residues. The CDR3, as DNA: TGTGCCAGCAGCTTGGGGACGTCGCAAGAGACCCAGTACTTC. This codes for CASSLGTSQETQYF.

This clonotype has just a few counts. V usage is TRBV20-1 and J usage is TRBJ2-1, with 9 bases lining up with TRBD2. This CDR3 region has 15 residues. Germline CDR1 DFQATT, CDR2 SNEGSKA (reference sequence). V was clipped by 6 bases and J by 7 bases; unmatched bases: 13. The CDR3 DNA sequence: TGCAGTGCCCACCAAGCGGGACTAGCTTCGAATGAGCAGTTCTTC. It codes for CSAHQAGLASNEQFF.

The J gene is TRBJ1-5, the V gene TRBV6-6; the D gene is possibly TRBD1 (5 bases). The CDR3 has 13 amino acids. Trimming stripped 5 bases from V and 3 bases from J, with 8 bases between. The V gene's germline CDR1 is MNHNY and CDR2 SVGAGI (reference sequence). The CDR3: CASSKGFNQPQHF. In DNA form, the CDR3 reads TGTGCCAGCAGTAAGGGGTTCAATCAGCCCCAGCATTTT.

This clonotype was found a few times. V and J are TRBV14 and TRBJ2-2, with D possibly being TRBD2 (6 bases). The CDR3 runs 14 residues. With 3 bases removed from V and 5 bases from J, the gap between germline ends came to 10 bases. Germline V gene data show CDR1 as SGHDN and CDR2 as FVKESK. CDR3 protein: CASSQDYSTGELFF. CDR3 nucleotide sequence: TGTGCCAGCAGCCAGGACTATTCAACCGGGGAGCTGTTTTTT.

A word on this clonotype: This clone may be a read error of a much larger clone one base away. The chain joins TRBV6-5 to TRBJ1-1; D possibly corresponds to TRBD1 (5 bases). From germline, CDR1 is MNHEY and CDR2 SVGAGI. The CDR3 is made up of 17 amino acids. The CDR3 region is CASSYSYRPGLNTEASF. The CDR3 nucleotides are TGTGCCAGCAGTTACTCGTACAGGCCCGGGCTGAACACTGAAGCTTCCTTT.

There are a few counts of this clonotype. The chain has TRBV5-6 and TRBJ2-5; D perhaps matches TRBD1 (6 bases). V was clipped by 5 bases and J by 5 bases, with 13 bases between them. Looked up from germline, CDR1 is SGHDT and CDR2 is YYEEEE. The CDR3 runs to 13 residues. CDR3 bases: TGTGCCAGCAGGAAGACAGGAGCCGAGACCCAGTACTTC. This gives the protein CASRKTGAETQYF.

The rearrangement uses TRBV7-9 and TRBJ2-7; 8 bases align to TRBD1. The CDR3 totals 15 residues. Per germline, CDR1 SEHNR and CDR2 FQNEAQ (reference sequence). The J segment lost 0 bases and the V segment lost 3 bases, leaving 4 bases of the junction unmatched. In nucleotides, the CDR3 is TGTGCCAGCAGCTTGGACGGGACAGGCTCCTACGAGCAGTACTTC. It is translated as CASSLDGTGSYEQYF.

This clonotype was recorded once. J is TRBJ2-2 and V is TRBV14; tentative D call: TRBD2 (5 bases). Germline V gene data show CDR1 as SGHDN and CDR2 as FVKESK. Between the trimmed V and J ends, which lost 0 bases and 8 bases, there was a span of 10 bases. The CDR3 loop spans 14 amino acids. The CDR3 reads CASSQEAIAGELFF. The CDR3, as DNA: TGTGCCAGCAGCCAAGAGGCGATAGCGGGGGAGCTGTTTTTT.

This clonotype was counted a few times. J is TRBJ1-3 and V is TRBV7-9; D unresolved. This CDR3 region has 15 residues. Germline CDR1 is SEHNR and CDR2 is FQNEAQ (reference sequence). V was clipped by 3 bases and J by 0 bases, with 9 bases between them. The DNA of the CDR3 is TGTGCCAGCAGCTTTCCAGCTCTCTCTGGAAACACCATATATTTT. Translated, it gives CASSFPALSGNTIYF. Drawing the rest from reference TRBV7-9 and TRBJ1-3, the complete variable domain is DTGVSQNPRHKITKRGQNVTFRCDPISEHNRLYWYRQTLGQGPEFLTYFQNEAQLEKSRLLSDRFSAERPKGSFSTLEIQRTEQGDSAMYLCASSFPALSGNTIYFGEGSWLTVV.

This clonotype was seen only a few times. The rearrangement uses TRBV4-1 and TRBJ2-3; D uncertain. Trimming cost V 0 bases and J 7 bases, with 5 bases left between them. Germline values: CDR1 MGHRA, CDR2 YSYEKL. The CDR3 length is 12 residues. The CDR3 nucleotides are TGCGCCAGCAGCCAAGATGGGCATACGCAGTATTTT. This gives the protein CASSQDGHTQYF.

This clonotype was detected only a few times. This chain connects TRBV24-1 to TRBJ1-2; the D is unclear. V shed 7 bases and J shed 2 bases, with 25 bases lying between them. CDR3 size: 18 residues. CDR1 is KGHDR, CDR2 SFDVKD, per germline. The CDR3 DNA reads as TGTGCCACCAGCTCGAAAAACCTACATCTACCGGGAAACTATGGCTACACCTTC. This gives the protein CATSSKNLHLPGNYGYTF.

This clonotype has more than one count but fewer than ten. The chain uses TRBV5-1 and TRBJ1-2, with no clear D. V was shortened by 0 bases and J by 5 bases, with 14 bases between the two germline ends. The CDR3 loop spans 15 amino acids. Germline CDR1 is SGHRS and CDR2 is YFSETQ. CDR3 residues: CASSLVGRQGYGYTF. DNA for the CDR3: TGCGCCAGCAGCTTGGTAGGCCGCCAAGGGTATGGCTACACCTTC.

The J gene is TRBJ2-3, the V gene TRBV7-9, with 8 positions matching TRBD2. V was clipped by 0 bases and J by 2 bases; unmatched bases: 7. In germline, CDR1 is SEHNR, CDR2 FQNEAQ (reference sequence). The CDR3 covers 17 residues. DNA for the CDR3: TGTGCCAGCAGCTTAGCGCGGGGGGCCTCCACCACAGATACGCAGTATTTT. It codes for CASSLARGASTTDTQYF.

This clonotype turned up a few times. This chain uses TRBV9 with TRBJ2-1, with TRBD2 matching 8 bases. Germline V gives CDR1 SGDLS, CDR2 YYNGEE. The V gene end was trimmed by 3 bases and the J gene end by 0 bases; junction bases not matched to a gene: 5. The length of the CDR3 is 16 residues. CDR3 residues: CASSEDSGSSYNEQFF. The CDR3 DNA sequence: TGTGCCAGCAGCGAAGACAGCGGGAGCTCCTACAATGAGCAGTTCTTC. Based on the CDR3 plus reference TRBV9 and TRBJ2-1, the full variable domain is DSGVTQTPKHLITATGQRVTLRCSPRSGDLSVYWYQQSLDQGLQFLIQYYNGEERAKGNILERFSAQQFPDLHSELNLSSLELGDSALYFCASSEDSGSSYNEQFFGPGTRLTVL.

There are many counts of this clonotype. The V and J genes are TRBV12-3 or TRBV12-4 and TRBJ1-1; D remains ambiguous. V lost 2 bases, J lost 0 bases, and 7 bases lay in between. This CDR3 has 14 residues. The CDR3: CASSLSEVNTEAFF. CDR3 bases: TGTGCCAGCAGTTTATCGGAAGTGAACACTGAAGCTTTCTTT.

In its sample, this clonotype was seen a few times. This sequence joins TRBV30 and TRBJ2-5; D may be TRBD2 (5 bases). Germline CDR1 GTSNPN, CDR2 SVGIG (reference sequence). This CDR3 region has 11 residues. V was shortened by 7 bases and J by 5 bases, with 11 bases between the two germline ends. The CDR3 here is CASEDFETQYF. In DNA form, the CDR3 reads TGTGCCTCTGAGGACTTCGAGACCCAGTACTTC. Full variable domain (missing parts from reference TRBV30 and TRBJ2-5): SQTIHQWPATLVQPVGSPLSLECTVEGTSNPNLYWYRQAAGRGLQLLFYSVGIGQISSEVPQNLSASRPQDRQFILSSKKLLLSDSGFYLCASEDFETQYFGPGTRLLVL.